This T cell receptor beta chain was sequenced in a study of siplizumab effects on memory and regulatory T cells (dated by TCRdb to about 2019). At the level of the whole study: The study examined how the anti-CD2 antibody siplizumab affects alloreactive T-cell subsets in allogeneic mixed lymphocyte reactions built from human PBMCs.

The investigation overall reported the following: For roughly 75-95% of proliferating CD4+ or CD8+ clones, no naive or memory phenotype could be assigned. Siplizumab significantly lowered the cumulative frequency of alloreactive sequences that could be traced to unstimulated CD4+ memory T cells. Sequences below about 10^-5 frequency were poorly captured, so only a minor fraction of alloreactive clones could be mapped to unstimulated subsets. No functional confirmation was obtained for the suppressive function of proliferating Tregs from siplizumab cultures. Among mappable alloreactive CD4+ clones, an average Treg-derived fraction of 68.8% was observed with siplizumab, compared with 26.9% in control reactions. Unstimulated naive T cells appeared more diverse than memory T cells, and naive cells seemed to contribute substantially to the alloresponse.

About this clone: The antigen it recognizes is unknown. No much larger clonotype is one base removed from it; base qualities were not supplied.

Library preparation used the immunoSEQ multiplex PCR assay. The deep sequencing platform assayed around 94,000 TCR templates per sample. Genomic DNA extracted from sorted T cells was used for TCRbeta CDR3 sequencing. Per the source publication's procedure: The R programming language was used for clonal analysis of the TCRbeta CDR3 data. Alloreactive CD4+ and CD8+ clones were identified by comparing unstimulated samples to CFSE-low samples taken after the reaction. Regulatory or non-regulatory origin of alloreactive CD4+ clones was assigned by matching sequences to the sorted unstimulated Treg and non-Treg repertoires. TCRdb carries this immuneACCESS record with in-frame sequences only. Its versions omit some clonotypes, under half of them owing to an unresolved V gene in the studies checked, with the rest unexplained. V, J and clone size are taken as reported in that table, and D and trimming were inferred from the DNA itself. Here the sample has tens of thousands of clones; about 89% occur a single time. The ten biggest clones cover approximately 31% of the sample.

Sorted unstimulated T cells and proliferating T cells recovered from mixed lymphocyte reactions underwent TCRbeta CDR3 sequencing. Fresh whole blood from nine to ten HLA-typed healthy donors was used as the source from which PBMCs were isolated. Inclusive of the bounding cysteine and phenylalanine, the CDR3 is 14 residues long. Only the CDR3 DNA stays, 42 bases, in frame from base 1. Trimming costs V 4 bases and J 0 bases, and their ends lie 8 bases apart. The germline V gene (reference sequence) provides CDR1 MNHEY and CDR2 SMNVEV. This TCR came from a human donor in good health. Sequencing used CD8+ T cells sorted from blood. The rearranged segments are TRBV27 and TRBJ2-3, with the D gene not confidently named. The bases are TGTGCCAGCAGTTGGGCCAAAAGCACAGATACGCAGTATTTT. This is translated as CASSWAKSTDTQYF.